One and the same sample provided the 3 T cell receptor beta chains below, sequenced in a study of radiotherapy plus CTLA-4 blockade in lung cancer. Generated by immunoSEQ multiplex PCR, the TCRdb table keeps only in-frame clones and is missing some. The data hold fewer than 65,000 clones, with roughly 83% observed a single time. The sample was peripheral blood, taken from a patient treated with radiotherapy plus ipilimumab. The receptors were sampled from a human donor with non-small cell lung cancer who had a complete response to radiotherapy plus ipilimumab.

The rearrangement links TRBV30 to TRBJ1-2; D ambiguous. The CDR3 length is 13 residues. The germline V gene has CDR1 GTSNPN and CDR2 SVGIG (reference sequence). V dropped 0 bases and J dropped 7 bases, with 12 bases sitting between them. The CDR3 spells CAWSVERAAGYTF. The CDR3 DNA reads TGTGCCTGGAGTGTCGAGAGGGCGGCTGGCTACACCTTC.

V usage is TRBV7-2 and J usage is TRBJ1-2, with 11 bases identical to TRBD1. The germline V gene encodes CDR1 SGHTA and CDR2 FQGNSA. The CDR3 spans 15 residues. Trimming removed 5 bases from V and 8 bases from J; junction bases left unmatched: 10. The CDR3: CASSRTGQGARGYTF. CDR3 nucleotides: TGTGCCAGCAGCCGTACAGGACAGGGGGCGAGGGGCTACACCTTC.

The chain couples TRBV9 to TRBJ1-2; D call uncertain. CDR3 length: 13 residues. Germline CDR1 and CDR2: SGDLS and YYNGEE. Trimming removed 3 bases at V and 3 bases at J, with 9 bases between. Here the CDR3 reads CASSARQYYGYTF. CDR3 nucleotides: TGTGCCAGCAGCGCCAGGCAGTACTATGGCTACACCTTC. Variable domain in full (rest from reference TRBV9 and TRBJ1-2): DSGVTQTPKHLITATGQRVTLRCSPRSGDLSVYWYQQSLDQGLQFLIQYYNGEERAKGNILERFSAQQFPDLHSELNLSSLELGDSALYFCASSARQYYGYTFGSGTRLTVV.